One and the same sample provided the 18 T cell receptor beta chains below, sequenced in a study of shared T cell receptors in the human thymus. Sequencing was performed with immunoSEQ multiplex PCR; in TCRdb, only in-frame clones are kept and a portion is missing. The sample holds around 65,000 clones, nearly 95% seen once. The sample taken for sequencing was thymocytes. Source of these receptors: a human donor.

The table lists this clone with a count of one. The V gene is TRBV5-1, the J gene TRBJ2-3; maybe TRBD2 (6 bases). The CDR3 has 19 residues. Germline values: CDR1 SGHRS, CDR2 YFSETQ. Trimming took off 1 base at V and 0 bases at J, with 21 bases between the two ends. CDR3 residues: CASSLLAQGGGDSTDTQYF. CDR3 in DNA: TGCGCCAGCAGCTTGTTGGCTCAGGGTGGCGGGGACAGCACAGATACGCAGTATTTT.

This chain links TRBV2 with TRBJ1-5; TRBD1 matches 7 bases. CDR3 length: 18 amino acids. V dropped 5 bases and J dropped 2; count of bases not matched to a gene: 15. Germline CDR1 reads SNHLY; CDR2 reads FYNNEI. This chain's CDR3 is CASSTIRQGAVGNQPQHF. The DNA of the CDR3 is TGTGCCAGCAGTACGATCCGACAGGGTGCGGTTGGCAATCAGCCCCAGCATTTT.

This clone was recorded only once. The chain carries TRBV9 and TRBJ2-5; D could derive from TRBD1 or TRBD2 (6 bases each). The V and J ends lost 3 bases and 2 bases respectively, with 17 bases between them. The CDR3 consists of 16 residues. Germline V gene lookup returns CDR1 SGDLS and CDR2 YYNGEE. CDR3 in DNA: TGTGCCAGCAGCGAGGAGGGACACACTGATCAAGAGACCCAGTACTTC. Translated: CASSEEGHTDQETQYF.

The chain carries TRBV4-2 and TRBJ2-5, with D perhaps matching TRBD1 or TRBD2 (5 bases each). The germline CDR1 and CDR2 sequences are LGHNA and YNFKEQ. This CDR3 has 16 residues. With 3 bases removed from V and 1 base from J, the gap between germline ends came to 15 bases. CDR3 nucleotide sequence: TGTGCCAGCAGCCACCCCAGGTGGGGGACCCAAGAGACCCAGTACTTC. The encoded protein is CASSHPRWGTQETQYF.

This chain uses TRBV2 with TRBJ2-1; TRBD2 matches at 9 bases. V was clipped by 6 bases and J by 4 bases; unmatched bases: 4. Germline-derived CDR1 and CDR2 are SNHLY and FYNNEI. The CDR3 contains 14 residues. The CDR3 nucleotides read TGTGCCAGCAGGAGCGGGGGGAGGTACAATGAGCAGTTCTTC. This sequence encodes CASRSGGRYNEQFF.

The V call is TRBV7-8, the J call TRBJ1-5; 7 positions agree with TRBD1. This CDR3 has 17 residues. In germline, CDR1 is SGHVS, CDR2 FQNEAQ. V gave up 5 bases and J gave up 4 bases; unmatched junction bases: 14. CDR3: CASSRGTANTWNQPQHF. The CDR3 bases are TGTGCCAGCAGCCGAGGGACAGCGAACACCTGGAATCAGCCCCAGCATTTT.

This rearrangement joins TRBV27 to TRBJ2-7; the D is unclear. Germline CDR1 and CDR2: MNHEY and SMNVEV (reference sequence). CDR3 length: 13 amino acids. Trimming removed 6 bases from V and 2 bases from J, with 11 bases in between. The CDR3 sequence: CASRPTPTYEQYF. The CDR3 DNA reads as TGTGCCAGCAGGCCGACCCCAACCTACGAGCAGTACTTC.

V and J are TRBV11-2 and TRBJ1-1; D perhaps matches TRBD1 (5 bases). Germline CDR1 is SGHAT and CDR2 is FQNNGV. V lost 6 bases, J lost 1 base, and 6 bases lay in between. This CDR3 comprises 12 residues. The CDR3 region is CASRGRNTEAFF. CDR3 nucleotides: TGTGCCAGCAGGGGACGGAACACTGAAGCTTTCTTT. Drawing the rest from reference TRBV11-2 and TRBJ1-1, the complete variable domain is EAGVAQSPRYKIIEKRQSVAFWCNPISGHATLYWYQQILGQGPKLLIQFQNNGVVDDSQLPKDRFSAERLKGVDSTLKIQPAKLEDSAVYLCASRGRNTEAFFGQGTRLTVV.

The chain is built from TRBV4-1 and TRBJ1-1; D is perhaps TRBD1 (5 bases). The V end lost 0 bases, the J end lost 4 bases, and 18 bases lay between the germline ends. The CDR3 covers 17 residues. CDR1 and CDR2 (germline): MGHRA, YSYEKL. The DNA of the CDR3 is TGCGCCAGCAGCCAAGATCTGGAGGCTTCGGGGGGCACTGAAGCTTTCTTT. Translated: CASSQDLEASGGTEAFF.

This clone was observed once. The V and J genes are TRBV27 and TRBJ1-1, with 7 bases identical to TRBD1. Germline lookup yields CDR1 MNHEY and CDR2 SMNVEV (reference sequence). This CDR3 comprises 16 residues. J lost 7 bases, V lost 6 bases, and 17 bases had no gene match. The DNA for the CDR3 is TGTGCCAGCAGAAAAACAAAGGGACAGATAGATTTTGAAGCTTTCTTT. Its protein product is CASRKTKGQIDFEAFF.

This clone was recorded a few times. The chain links TRBV6-8 to TRBJ2-5; D is possibly TRBD1 (5 bases). Trimming stripped 0 bases from V and 3 bases from J, with 14 bases between. The CDR3 contains 16 residues. Germline V CDR1 and CDR2: MNHGY, SAAAGT. The CDR3 DNA sequence: TGTGCCAGCAGTTACTCTCCAGGGCCAGTTGAAGAGACCCAGTACTTC. Translated: CASSYSPGPVEETQYF.

The chain recombines TRBV14 with TRBJ1-1; 10 nucleotides align to TRBD1. From germline, CDR1 is SGHDN and CDR2 FVKESK. Unmatched junction bases numbered 9, after V lost 4 bases and J lost 4 bases. This CDR3 is 16 amino acids long. CDR3 coding DNA: TGTGCCAGCAGCCTGATAACCGGGACAGGGGTCACTGAAGCTTTCTTT. Translation gives CASSLITGTGVTEAFF. The full variable domain, its missing parts supplied by reference TRBV14 and TRBJ1-1, is EAGVTQFPSHSVIEKGQTVTLRCDPISGHDNLYWYRRVMGKEIKFLLHFVKESKQDESGMPNNRFLAERTGGTYSTLKVQPAELEDSGVYFCASSLITGTGVTEAFFGQGTRLTVV.

In its sample, this clone was seen once. V gene TRBV28 combines with J gene TRBJ1-5; D not certain. The CDR3 consists of 14 residues. Trimming removed 7 bases at V and 4 bases at J, with 14 bases between. Germline values: CDR1 MDHEN, CDR2 SYDVKM. The CDR3 reads CASTPNGTNQPQHF. CDR3 bases: TGTGCCAGCACCCCAAATGGAACTAATCAGCCCCAGCATTTT. The full variable domain, its missing parts supplied by reference TRBV28 and TRBJ1-5, is DVKVTQSSRYLVKRTGEKVFLECVQDMDHENMFWYRQDPGLGLRLIYFSYDVKMKEKGDIPEGYSVSREKKERFSLILESASTNQTSMYLCASTPNGTNQPQHFGDGTRLSIL.

V gene TRBV7-9 combines with J gene TRBJ2-1; no firm D call. This CDR3 has 13 residues. Germline CDR1 and CDR2: SEHNR and FQNEAQ (reference sequence). The V end was cut by 6 bases, the J end by 2 bases, with 8 bases between. This CDR3 reads CASRIITYNEQFF. Here the CDR3 DNA reads TGTGCCAGCAGGATAATAACCTACAATGAGCAGTTCTTC.

The CDR3 here is CASSQGGSSLYEQYF. The CDR3 DNA reads TGTGCCAGCAGCCAAGGTGGGTCGTCGCTTTACGAGCAGTACTTC. V gene TRBV14 combines with J gene TRBJ2-7; D gene ambiguous. CDR1 SGHDN and CDR2 FVKESK come from the germline V gene. The V gene lost 1 base and the J gene lost 4 bases, with 14 bases spanning the gap. This CDR3 spans 15 amino acids.

The J gene is TRBJ2-7, the V gene TRBV5-6; the match to TRBD2 covers 9 bases. V lost 4 bases and J lost 10; bases outside the gene matches: 12. Germline V gene data show CDR1 as SGHDT and CDR2 as YYEEEE. The CDR3 consists of 14 residues. The CDR3 spells CASSPQGRTSDQYF. CDR3 in DNA: TGTGCCAGCAGCCCGCAGGGTCGGACTAGCGATCAGTACTTC.

This sequence joins TRBV28 and TRBJ1-5; 10 nucleotides align to TRBD1. The CDR3 sequence is 16 residues long. Unmatched junction bases numbered 11, after V lost 5 bases and J lost 7 bases. CDR1 is MDHEN, CDR2 SYDVKM, per germline. This CDR3 is CASSQLRTGGKQPQHF. As DNA, the CDR3 is TGTGCCAGCAGTCAACTACGGACAGGGGGGAAACAGCCCCAGCATTTT.

The chain joins TRBV9 to TRBJ1-6; 7 nucleotides align to TRBD1. There are 19 residues in the CDR3. The germline V gene encodes CDR1 SGDLS and CDR2 YYNGEE. The V segment lost 3 bases and the J segment 4 bases; nucleotides outside the gene matches: 16. DNA of the CDR3: TGTGCCAGCAGCGACCCGACAGGGCCAAACGCCGATTATAATTCACCCCTCCACTTT. This codes for CASSDPTGPNADYNSPLHF.